The present T cell receptor beta chain was sequenced within a study of blood T cell repertoires in COVID-19 (dated by TCRdb to 2018 to 2020). Regarding the study in general: The collaborator samples originated in the United States, Italy and Spain and spanned the acute and convalescent phases of COVID-19. The samples were drawn from two sources: the first 160 participants of the ongoing ImmuneRACE study, and 950 to 1,500 subjects contributed by 6 global collaborators. The prospective study material was composed of cDNA or gDNA derived from T cells, B-cell-depleted T cells, or PBMCs. The sample metadata nearly always contained a de-identified subject ID, COVID-19 status, age in years and sex. Where available, HLA class I and class II types were obtained from metadata supplied by the sample provider rather than from assay-based typing. A freely available public database, intended as a resource for researchers studying the immune response to SARS-CoV-2, is where the repertoires were released. Deeply sampled blood TCRbeta repertoires from subjects exposed to, actively infected with, or recovered from COVID-19 were included in the dataset. Summary of the overall study and its limitations: Clinical and demographic metadata were provided uncurated, with the amount varying by source and participant.

The immunoSEQ Assay, a bias-controlled multiplex PCR, was used to amplify TCRbeta CDR3 regions from genomic DNA. Concerning the study's data processing: Nucleated cell counts per sample were estimated from amplification of reference gene primers within the assay. To quantify the absolute abundance of each unique TCRbeta CDR3 rearrangement, sequence reads were collapsed and filtered. For each sample, productive Simpson clonality was calculated as the square root of Simpson's diversity index over productive rearrangements. What TCRdb holds here is the immuneACCESS table cut down to in-frame rearrangements. Part of the clones is not present; checked against another copy, under half of the missing clones reflect an unresolved V gene, and the others are unexplained. V and J calls and clone size are copied from that table; D and trimming were computed from the DNA. The sample records approximately 280,000 clones, 82% of which are singletons. 4.5% to 6% of the sample lies in the top ten.

Participants in the prospective study were enrolled through a virtual design, were aged about 18 to 89 years, and lived in approximately 25 United States geographic areas. To assign participants to cohorts, the prospective study relied on clinical history that participants themselves reported in a screening survey and a study questionnaire. A participant counted as exposed if, within 2 weeks of entering the study, that participant had been in contact with someone who had a PCR-confirmed or clinician-diagnosed COVID-19 case. Each participant in the prospective study had whole blood, serum and a nasopharyngeal or oropharyngeal swab collected by mobile phlebotomists. Prospective study participants could optionally give additional blood draws and questionnaires over an approximately 2-month period. Before DNA extraction, blood samples from the prospective study were shipped at room temperature or frozen.

Deletion took 3 bases off V and 1 base off J, with a span of 10 bases between the germline ends. From the cysteine through the phenylalanine, the CDR3 covers 15 amino acids. Just CDR3 DNA is preserved here, 45 bases in frame from base 1. Per the germline V gene (reference sequence), LNHNV is the CDR1 and YYDKDF is the CDR2. Concerning this clone itself: Its antigen is not yet known. No much larger clone is present one base from it, and per-base qualities are unavailable.

Sequences were obtained from PBMCs or T cells enriched from blood (not recorded which). The rearranged segments are TRBV15 and TRBJ1-5; D gene: possibly TRBD1, on 5 matching bases. The TCR originated in a man in his forties who had been exposed to COVID-19. The DNA reads as follows: TGTGCCACCAGCAGGCAGGGTAACAGCAATCAGCCCCAGCATTTT. It is translated as CATSRQGNSNQPQHF.